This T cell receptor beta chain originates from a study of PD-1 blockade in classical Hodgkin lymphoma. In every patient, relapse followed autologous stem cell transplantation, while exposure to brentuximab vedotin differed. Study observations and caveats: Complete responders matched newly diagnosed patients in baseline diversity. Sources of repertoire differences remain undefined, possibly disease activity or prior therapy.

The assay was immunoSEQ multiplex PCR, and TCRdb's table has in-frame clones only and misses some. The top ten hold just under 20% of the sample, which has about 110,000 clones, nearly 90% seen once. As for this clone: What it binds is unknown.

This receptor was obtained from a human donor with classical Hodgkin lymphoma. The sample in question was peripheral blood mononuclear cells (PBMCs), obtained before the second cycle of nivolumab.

CDR3 amino acids: CASSLDEVTDQPQHF. The CDR3 coding sequence is TGTGCCAGCAGCTTAGATGAGGTGACGGATCAGCCCCAGCATTTT. The chain links TRBV11-3 to TRBJ1-5; D call uncertain. The germline V and J ends were trimmed by 0 bases and 5 bases, with 11 bases remaining between them. This CDR3 has 15 amino acids. Germline V lookup: CDR1 SGHNT, CDR2 YENEEA. The full variable domain, in which reference TRBV11-3 and TRBJ1-5 provide the parts outside the CDR3, is EAGVVQSPRYKIIEKKQPVAFWCNPISGHNTLYWYLQNLGQGPELLIRYENEEAVDDSQLPKDRFSAERLKGVDSTLKIQPAELGDSAVYLCASSLDEVTDQPQHFGDGTRLSIL.